Listed below are T cell receptor beta chains from one sample, sequenced in a study of monozygotic twins with inflammatory bowel disease. TCRdb reprocessed the 5' RACE reads and reports one entry per CDR3 protein, with no DNA. The sample table sets out approximately 160,000 distinct CDR3 sequences. Material: blood. These receptors were collected from a human donor with ulcerative colitis or Crohn's disease, or a healthy co-twin of an affected twin (not recorded which). The CDR3 runs from the conserved cysteine through the conserved F or W.

J,V,CDR3
TRBJ2-1,TRBV20-1,CSARFSLYNEQFF
TRBJ1-5,TRBV7-8,CASTPGTGGFYQPQHF
TRBJ2-4,TRBV4-1,CASSQVPVIAKNIQYF
TRBJ1-2,TRBV5-1,CASSLGQLEGYTF
TRBJ2-5,TRBV6-1,CASSEVPEETQYF
TRBJ1-5,TRBV5-1,CASSRDSNQPQHF
TRBJ1-2,TRBV12-3/TRBV12-4,CASSNDRAPGGYTF
TRBJ1-5,TRBV20-1,CSARVGAGGYSNQPQHF
TRBJ2-5,TRBV7-2,CASSVSGRGRVTQYF
TRBJ2-1,TRBV12-3/TRBV12-4,CASSFSRNSYNEQFF
TRBJ1-1,TRBV27,CASRTDNMNTEAFF
TRBJ1-2,TRBV6-6,CASRTAEAWGGYTF
TRBJ1-1,TRBV20-1,CSARRLAGLGAFF
TRBJ1-5,TRBV4-3,CASSQETGQGSNQPQHF
TRBJ2-1,TRBV29-1,CSVGKMDEQFF
TRBJ2-1,TRBV12-3/TRBV12-4,CASSLGTGRNNEQFF
TRBJ2-7,TRBV29-1,CSVVGTHYEQYF
TRBJ1-1,TRBV9,CASSVDHRSPEAFF
TRBJ1-6,TRBV27,CASSIGLQKATYNSPLHF
TRBJ1-5,TRBV28,CASSSTGRNQPQHF
TRBJ1-1,TRBV9,CASSVKPLTGSTEAFF
TRBJ2-3,TRBV20-1,CSAQNPGSDTQYF
TRBJ2-7,TRBV7-2,CASSEDRYSYEQYF
TRBJ2-2,TRBV27,CASSLREGGTGELFF
TRBJ1-2,TRBV5-8,CASMGRATTMVYGYTF
TRBJ1-1,TRBV12-3/TRBV12-4,CASSLASHTEAFF
TRBJ2-7,TRBV7-9,CASSFWLAGGEIGEQYF
TRBJ2-2,TRBV12-3/TRBV12-4,CASSPPGPGYTGELFF
TRBJ1-5,TRBV27,CASSLERRQPQHF
TRBJ1-1,TRBV5-1,CASSLFPGQGNTEAFF
TRBJ2-4,TRBV4-1,CASSPNGQIQYF
TRBJ1-3,TRBV5-5,CASSPGQLTRDTIYF
TRBJ2-7,TRBV7-2,CASRKSGTGDNEQYF
TRBJ1-1,TRBV5-1,CASSFRTGMNTEAFF
TRBJ2-3,TRBV7-9,CASSFVRTGTDTQYF
TRBJ2-7,TRBV19,CASSGASGPWEQYF
TRBJ1-4,TRBV6-6,CASGTVANEKLFF
TRBJ1-2,TRBV5-1,CASSLGQGAFGYTF
TRBJ2-1,TRBV11-2,CASSPTPGQGLAGGPYNEQFF
TRBJ1-1,TRBV3-1,CASSHLWGTEAFF
TRBJ2-5,TRBV28,CASSLGGSGETQYF
TRBJ2-1,TRBV20-1,CSAQTSAPTNEQFF
TRBJ2-3,TRBV20-1,CSAGLEGGQYF
TRBJ1-1,TRBV5-1,CASSPRTGDLMNTEAFF
TRBJ1-3,TRBV15,CATSPQANGNTIYF
TRBJ1-6,TRBV25-1,CASSVGAGSFNSPLHF
TRBJ1-4,TRBV7-9,CASSLAVSWNEKLFF
TRBJ1-1,TRBV5-1,CASSLGQDWTEAFF
TRBJ2-1,TRBV7-9,CASSLVSAGADGEQFF
TRBJ2-7,TRBV20-1,CSAERTDVYEQYF
TRBJ2-3,TRBV28,CASSPGTSGPDTQYF
TRBJ2-2,TRBV5-1,CASSLSRGFSGELFF
TRBJ2-1,TRBV7-2,CASSVDRINEQFF
TRBJ2-1,TRBV24-1,CATSDPDYSYNEQFF
TRBJ2-2,TRBV12-3/TRBV12-4,CASSSSARTGELFF
TRBJ1-6,TRBV9,CASSVKDRGIGPLHF
TRBJ2-1,TRBV21-1,CASSQRGRSPPNEQFF